The 13 T cell receptor beta chains reported below all come from one sample, sequenced in a study of blood T cell repertoires in COVID-19. Profiled with immunoSEQ multiplex PCR; TCRdb holds only in-frame clones, not every one. In the table there are about 270,000 clones, about 90% of which are singletons. Sequencing input: PBMCs or T cells enriched from blood (not recorded which). All receptors come from a young woman with acute COVID-19.

This chain joins TRBV6-2 or TRBV6-3 and TRBJ2-5, with 7 bases that match TRBD1. The trim removed 6 bases at V and 0 bases at J, leaving 10 bases unmatched. This CDR3 contains 16 residues. CDR1 is MNHEY and CDR2 is SVGEGT in the germline V gene. CDR3 bases: TGTGCCAGCAGCTTTGGACAGGCCCCGTACCAAGAGACCCAGTACTTC. Protein product: CASSFGQAPYQETQYF.

The DNA for the CDR3 is TGTGCCAGCAGCCCTCGAGACAGGCCCGGGGCCCAGTACTTC. This gives the protein CASSPRDRPGAQYF. The chain has TRBV3-1 (or the pseudogene TRBV3-2) and TRBJ2-5; D possibly corresponds to TRBD1 (6 bases). The CDR3 has 14 amino acids. Germline V lookup: CDR1 LGHDT, CDR2 YNNKEL (reference sequence). Trimming cost V 4 bases and J 9 bases, with 18 bases left between them.

The chain has TRBV6-4 and TRBJ2-1, with D tentatively TRBD1 (5 bases). Germline CDR1 and CDR2: MRHNA and SNTAGT. The CDR3 runs to 15 residues. V lost 5 bases, J lost 0 bases, and 11 bases lay in between. The CDR3 region has the DNA TGTGCCAGCAGTATACAGGCTAGCTCCTACAATGAGCAGTTCTTC. Encoded protein: CASSIQASSYNEQFF.

The chain combines TRBV27 with TRBJ2-2, with D tentatively TRBD1 (5 bases). The CDR3 has 16 residues. V lost 6 bases to trimming and J lost 0 bases, with 14 bases between them. Looked up from germline, CDR1 is MNHEY and CDR2 is SMNVEV (reference sequence). The CDR3: CASSPLGAANTGELFF. CDR3 sequence (DNA): TGTGCCAGCAGCCCCTTAGGGGCCGCGAACACCGGGGAGCTGTTTTTT.

The rearrangement joins TRBV3-1 (or the pseudogene TRBV3-2) to TRBJ2-1; TRBD2 matches at 8 bases. Germline V gives CDR1 LGHDT, CDR2 YNNKEL (reference sequence). The CDR3 is 18 amino acids. Trimming took 2 bases from V and 0 from J; bases not matched to a gene: 9. The DNA of the CDR3 is TGTGCCAGCAGCCAAAACTCCGTAGCGGGGAGCTCCTACAATGAGCAGTTCTTC. This encodes CASSQNSVAGSSYNEQFF.

This clone has only one observation. The chain carries TRBV25-1 and TRBJ2-7; a possible D gene is TRBD1 (5 bases). With 3 bases removed from V and 2 bases from J, the gap between germline ends came to 11 bases. Germline values: CDR1 MGHDK, CDR2 SYGVNS. CDR3 size: 14 residues. The CDR3 DNA sequence: TGTGCCAGCAGTGATTCGACAGTCCCCTACGAGCAGTACTTC. Its translation is CASSDSTVPYEQYF.

V and J are TRBV6-5 and TRBJ2-3; TRBD2 aligns across 8 bases. J gave up 4 bases and V 6 bases, and 9 bases lay outside the gene matches. The CDR3 has 15 amino acids. CDR1 and CDR2 from the germline V gene are MNHEY and SVGAGI. CDR3 DNA: TGTGCCAGCAGGTTCGGAAGCGGGAGCCCAGATACGCAGTATTTT. Residues: CASRFGSGSPDTQYF.

This chain joins TRBV4-2 and TRBJ1-5; 7 bases align to TRBD1. The germline gives CDR1 LGHNA, CDR2 YNFKEQ. The CDR3 is made up of 16 amino acids. Unmatched junction bases numbered 9, after V lost 0 bases and J lost 7 bases. The CDR3 loop is CASSQDAGTEGQPQHF. In DNA, the CDR3 is TGTGCCAGCAGCCAAGATGCCGGGACAGAGGGGCAGCCCCAGCATTTT.

The V and J genes are TRBV5-4 and TRBJ2-2; 8 nucleotides match TRBD1. The CDR3 spans 18 residues. The trim removed 3 bases at V and 4 bases at J, leaving 14 bases unmatched. Germline CDR1 reads SGHNT; CDR2 reads YYREEE (reference sequence). CDR3 sequence: CASSSRGTGGRRTGELFF. The CDR3 DNA reads as TGTGCCAGCAGCTCCCGAGGGACAGGTGGTCGTCGCACCGGGGAGCTGTTTTTT.

The rearrangement links TRBV7-2 to TRBJ1-1; tentatively, D is TRBD1 (6 bases). The V gene lost 5 bases and the J gene lost 4 bases, with 14 bases spanning the gap. This CDR3 has 14 amino acids. CDR1 and CDR2 (germline): SGHTA, FQGNSA. Written as DNA, the CDR3 is TGTGCCAGCAGCCTTACACAGGGTTCCACTGAAGCTTTCTTT. This sequence encodes CASSLTQGSTEAFF.

V is TRBV23-1 and J is TRBJ2-7, with D uncertain. TRBV23-1 is placed among ORFs of uncertain function. V lost 0 bases, J lost 5 bases, and 17 bases lay in between. The CDR3 runs to 16 residues. The CDR3: CASSQSSRQAPHEQYF. CDR3 nucleotides: TGCGCCAGCAGTCAATCGTCTCGGCAGGCCCCCCACGAGCAGTACTTC.

The J gene is TRBJ2-4, the V gene TRBV30; D is uncertain. Germline CDR1 GTSNPN, CDR2 SVGIG (reference sequence). CDR3 length: 13 residues. The V end lost 4 bases, the J end lost 2 bases, and 9 bases lay between the germline ends. The DNA for the CDR3 is TGTGCCTGGACCCGGGTATCCAAAAACATTCAGTACTTC. Protein product: CAWTRVSKNIQYF.

This clone is a singleton in its sample. V gene TRBV28 combines with J gene TRBJ1-2, with D maybe TRBD1 (5 bases). The CDR3 is made up of 13 amino acids. Per germline, CDR1 MDHEN and CDR2 SYDVKM. V was shortened by 5 bases and J by 8 bases, with 15 bases between the two germline ends. CDR3 in amino acids: CASSAIQAWGYTF. The CDR3 nucleotides read TGTGCCAGCAGTGCGATACAGGCATGGGGCTACACCTTC.